A single sample gave rise to the 30 T cell receptor beta chains below, sequenced in a study of T cell repertoires in aging, cancer and after chemotherapy. A mixed TRB-A/B primer pool amplified rearranged TRB by multiplex touch-down PCR. TCRdb analysed the multiplex PCR reads with MiXCR anew, one entry per CDR3 protein. Among some 2,000 distinct CDR3 sequences, 15% to 20% were seen once, and the ten largest hold 8.1%. TCR beta rearrangements were amplified from peripheral blood genomic DNA. Sequencing input: blood. These TCRs come from a human donor with a solid tumor.

This clonotype is termed medium-sized. The chain is built from TRBV6-5 and TRBJ1-1; tentative D call: TRBD1 (5 bases). The V gene lost 5 bases and the J gene lost 8 bases, with 12 bases spanning the gap. Germline assignment: CDR1 MNHEY and CDR2 SVGAGI. CDR3 size: 12 residues. The DNA for the CDR3 is TGTGCCAGCAGTCAGCCGGGGCTAGAAGCTTTCTTT. This encodes CASSQPGLEAFF.

This clonotype is categorized as medium-sized. This chain links TRBV24-1 with TRBJ1-5; 7 nucleotides match TRBD1. Germline CDR1 and CDR2: KGHDR and SFDVKD. This CDR3 is 14 amino acids long. Germline trimming cut 2 bases from V and 6 bases from J; bases unmatched to any gene: 3. The CDR3 is CATSDSTGSQPQHF. The CDR3 DNA reads as TGTGCCACCAGTGATTCGACAGGGAGTCAGCCCCAGCATTTT.

This clonotype is medium-sized (0.01 to 0.1%) by share. The genes are TRBV15 and TRBJ2-5; D not resolved. Germline values: CDR1 LNHNV, CDR2 YYDKDF (reference sequence). This CDR3 is built from 13 residues. The V end was cut by 3 bases, the J end by 7 bases, with 12 bases between. CDR3 in amino acids: CATSREVVGTQYF. The CDR3 DNA is TGTGCCACCAGCAGGGAAGTTGTGGGGACCCAGTACTTC.

By sample share, this clonotype is medium-sized. The chain employs TRBV5-1 and TRBJ2-2, with D hard to call. V lost 0 bases to trimming and J lost 3 bases, with 3 bases between them. Germline V CDR1 and CDR2: SGHRS, YFSETQ. The CDR3 extends over 13 amino acids. The CDR3 loop reads CASSLAHTGELFF. CDR3 DNA: TGCGCCAGCAGCTTGGCCCACACCGGGGAGCTGTTTTTT.

Details on this clonotype: With a much larger clone just one base away, this may be a read error. The chain recombines TRBV14 with TRBJ2-1; D is undetermined. Germline V gene sequence: CDR1 SGHDN, CDR2 FVKESK. The CDR3 is 13 residues long. V gave up 4 bases and J gave up 10 bases, with 14 bases separating them. CDR3 in amino acids: CASSPHLGREQFF. The CDR3 DNA reads as TGTGCCAGCAGCCCCCACCTGGGCAGAGAGCAGTTCTTC.

The chain couples TRBV28 to TRBJ2-7; perhaps TRBD1 as D (5 bases). From germline, CDR1 is MDHEN and CDR2 SYDVKM. The CDR3 sequence is 14 residues long. Trimming took 4 bases from V and 1 from J, leaving 11 bases between them. CDR3 in amino acids: CASSYAQVSYEQYF. The CDR3 bases are TGTGCCAGCAGTTACGCACAGGTATCCTACGAGCAGTACTTC.

The chain joins TRBV28 to TRBJ1-2; 7 positions match TRBD1. Germline CDR1 reads MDHEN; CDR2 reads SYDVKM. The CDR3 runs 14 residues. V was clipped by 5 bases and J by 3 bases; unmatched bases: 6. The CDR3 loop is CASSPAGQHYGYTF. For the CDR3, the DNA is TGTGCCAGCAGTCCCGCGGGACAGCACTATGGCTACACCTTC.

This clonotype was seen only once. V gene TRBV12-3 or TRBV12-4 combines with J gene TRBJ1-2, with D possibly TRBD1 on 6 matching bases. The CDR3 has 17 amino acids. The DNA of the CDR3 is TGTGCTAGTGGGTCCAATCAACAGCCCTCGCAGGGGTATGGCTACACCTTC. This gives the protein CASGSNQQPSQGYGYTF.

Judged by abundance, this clonotype is medium-sized. The V gene is TRBV20-1, the J gene TRBJ1-2; TRBD1 might be the D (5 bases). The CDR3 runs to 14 residues. The germline V gene has CDR1 DFQATT and CDR2 SNEGSKA (reference sequence). The germline V and J ends were trimmed by 6 bases and 7 bases, with 21 bases remaining between them. Written as DNA, the CDR3 is TGCAGTGCGGCTCCCGAAAGGTCCGGGGGTGGCTACACCTTC. Amino acid sequence: CSAAPERSGGGYTF.

This chain connects TRBV5-1 to TRBJ2-7; D could derive from TRBD1 or TRBD2 (5 bases each). Germline CDR1 SGHRS, CDR2 YFSETQ. The CDR3 contains 14 residues. Trimming left V 5 bases short and J 2 bases short, with 14 bases between. For the CDR3, the DNA is TGCGCCAGCAGTCCTGGGGACGGAGCCTACGAGCAGTACTTC. Protein: CASSPGDGAYEQYF.

Only one count was recorded for this clonotype. The chain recombines TRBV12-3 or TRBV12-4 with TRBJ1-2; D may be TRBD1 (5 bases). The CDR3 length is 12 residues. V was clipped by 5 bases and J by 7 bases, with 11 bases between them. CDR3 sequence (DNA): TGTGCCAGCAGTGCCGGGACCTCTGGCTACACCTTC. Its translation is CASSAGTSGYTF.

Concerning this clonotype: A read error may be the cause here, since a much bigger clone is one base away. This chain links TRBV7-9 with TRBJ2-7, with TRBD1 identical over 7 bases. Germline CDR1 is SEHNR and CDR2 is FQNEAQ (reference sequence). V dropped 5 bases and J dropped 1; count of bases not matched to a gene: 8. The length of the CDR3 is 15 residues. The CDR3 nucleotides read TGTGCCAGCAGCCCTAGTCCGGGACAGTCCTACGAGCAGTACGTC. This translates into CASSPSPGQSYEQYV.

By its share, this clonotype is medium-sized. V gene TRBV27 combines with J gene TRBJ2-1, with TRBD2 matching 15 bases. The CDR3 runs 20 residues. V shed 2 bases, J shed 1 base, and the junction held 9 bases outside the gene matches. The germline V gene has CDR1 MNHEY and CDR2 SMNVEV (reference sequence). The CDR3 is CASSLEPRTSGRVSYNEQFF. DNA of the CDR3: TGTGCCAGCAGTTTAGAGCCGAGGACTAGCGGGAGGGTATCCTACAATGAGCAGTTCTTC.

This clonotype was seen only a few times. One junction end disagrees with the germline gene, perhaps due to a read error. The V call is TRBV4-3, the J call TRBJ1-2; perhaps TRBD1 as D (6 bases). The CDR3 spans 17 residues. Per germline, CDR1 LGHNA and CDR2 YSLEER. CDR3 in DNA: TGTGCCAGCAGCCAAGATAACAGGGTAATCGGAAACTATGGCTACACCTTC. This gives the protein CASSQDNRVIGNYGYTF.

There are a few counts of this clonotype. The chain joins TRBV27 to TRBJ2-3; TRBD2 matches 13 bases. The germline V gene has CDR1 MNHEY and CDR2 SMNVEV (reference sequence). The CDR3 is made up of 17 amino acids. V shed 5 bases, J shed 4 bases, and the junction held 9 bases outside the gene matches. The CDR3 here is CASSAQGTSGVADTQYF. The CDR3 nucleotides are TGTGCCAGCAGTGCCCAAGGGACTAGCGGGGTGGCAGATACGCAGTATTTT.

This clonotype is medium-sized by share. V usage is TRBV6-1 and J usage is TRBJ1-4, with D perhaps matching TRBD1 (5 bases). Trimming shortened V by 8 bases and J by 0 bases, and 10 bases separated the two germline ends. The CDR3 has 14 residues. Germline V CDR1 and CDR2: MNHNS, SASEGT. The CDR3 nucleotides read TGTGCCAGCCACCCGGGGGCAACTAATGAAAAACTGTTTTTT. The encoded protein is CASHPGATNEKLFF.

This clonotype is medium-sized within its sample. V usage is TRBV27 and J usage is TRBJ2-7, with 10 bases fitting TRBD1. The CDR3 contains 14 residues. V shed 6 bases and J 4 bases; nucleotides not matched to a gene: 6. Germline V gives CDR1 MNHEY, CDR2 SMNVEV (reference sequence). The CDR3 spells CASSDRGLWYEQYF. The CDR3 DNA follows: TGTGCCAGCAGCGACAGGGGGCTTTGGTACGAGCAGTACTTC.

This clonotype is categorized as large. The rearrangement links TRBV27 to TRBJ2-3; D might be TRBD2 (7 bases). CDR1 MNHEY and CDR2 SMNVEV come from the germline V gene (reference sequence). V gave up 1 base and J gave up 1 base, with 12 bases separating them. This CDR3 region has 16 residues. CDR3 in amino acids: CASSLWRGPRTDTQYF. CDR3 bases: TGTGCCAGCAGTTTATGGCGGGGGCCTCGCACAGATACGCAGTATTTT.

Note on this clonotype: A much larger clone sits a single nucleotide away, making a read error possible. V gene TRBV14 combines with J gene TRBJ2-5; D gene ambiguous. Germline CDR1 reads SGHDN; CDR2 reads FVKESK. This CDR3 region has 15 residues. The V gene lost 5 bases and the J gene lost 5 bases, with 18 bases spanning the gap. CDR3 nucleotide sequence: TGTGCCAGCAGCGCCTGGGAAAGCCTGGTGGAGACCCAGTACTTC. Amino acid sequence: CASSAWESLVETQYF.

This clonotype was detected a few times. The J gene is TRBJ2-7, the V gene TRBV11-2; weak D call: TRBD2 (5 bases). V shed 5 bases and J shed 2 bases, with 13 bases lying between them. CDR1 SGHAT and CDR2 FQNNGV come from the germline V gene. The CDR3 contains 14 residues. The CDR3 sequence: CASSVLAAAYEQYF. The CDR3 DNA follows: TGTGCCAGCAGCGTCCTAGCCGCAGCCTACGAGCAGTACTTC.

By share, this clonotype counts as medium-sized (0.01 to 0.1%). The genes are TRBV7-9 and TRBJ2-2; a possible D gene is TRBD1 (6 bases). Germline CDR1 SEHNR, CDR2 FQNEAQ (reference sequence). The CDR3 sequence is 14 residues long. V gave up 6 bases and J gave up 7 bases, with 15 bases separating them. The CDR3 DNA reads TGTGCCAGCAGTCCCCAGGGGTTCATCGGGGAGCTGTTTTTT. Protein sequence: CASSPQGFIGELFF. Based on the CDR3 plus reference TRBV7-9 and TRBJ2-2, the full variable domain is DTGVSQNPRHKITKRGQNVTFRCDPISEHNRLYWYRQTLGQGPEFLTYFQNEAQLEKSRLLSDRFSAERPKGSFSTLEIQRTEQGDSAMYLCASSPQGFIGELFFGEGSRLTVL.

The V gene is TRBV5-1, the J gene TRBJ2-3; TRBD2 might be the D (6 bases). Trimming pared 3 bases from V and 6 bases from J, leaving 17 bases between. Germline V CDR1 and CDR2: SGHRS, YFSETQ. The CDR3 consists of 15 residues. CDR3 bases: TGCGCCAGCAGCTCGCCCGGGACTTTAAGCGATACGCAGTATTTT. It codes for CASSSPGTLSDTQYF.

Relative to its sample, this clonotype is large. V and J are TRBV6-5 and TRBJ2-1; 7 positions agree with TRBD2. The V segment lost 7 bases and the J segment 7 bases; nucleotides outside the gene matches: 13. Looked up from germline, CDR1 is MNHEY and CDR2 is SVGAGI. The CDR3 has 15 amino acids. The DNA of the CDR3 is TGTGCCAGCACCGCCCTAGCAATGGGGGGGAATGAGCAGTTCTTC. This codes for CASTALAMGGNEQFF.

Within the sample, this clonotype is medium-sized. This chain links TRBV19 with TRBJ2-1, with 7 bases fitting TRBD2. Losses at the gene ends were 7 bases for V and 3 bases for J; bases not matched to a gene: 9. This CDR3 spans 15 amino acids. Germline V gene lookup returns CDR1 LNHDA and CDR2 SQIVND (reference sequence). The CDR3 loop is CASKTSASNYNEQFF. The CDR3 nucleotides are TGTGCCAGTAAAACTAGCGCTTCAAACTACAATGAGCAGTTCTTC.

This clonotype is judged medium-sized. V gene TRBV30 combines with J gene TRBJ1-4, with D perhaps TRBD1 (5 bases). The germline V gene encodes CDR1 GTSNPN and CDR2 SVGIG (reference sequence). CDR3 size: 17 residues. Trimming removed 3 bases from V and 3 bases from J, with 20 bases in between. CDR3 nucleotide sequence: TGTGCCTGGAGGCCCGGGACTTTGATTCCCCCTAATGAAAAACTGTTTTTT. Translating it yields CAWRPGTLIPPNEKLFF.

The chain carries TRBV27 and TRBJ1-3; tentatively, D is TRBD1 (5 bases). CDR1 and CDR2 (germline): MNHEY, SMNVEV (reference sequence). V was pared by 6 bases and J by 13 bases, with 25 bases between. The length of the CDR3 is 15 residues. The CDR3 DNA reads as TGTGCCAGCAGCCAGGGACCGGACTCTGGAAACATTATATATTTT. Protein: CASSQGPDSGNIIYF.

In its sample, this clonotype is medium-sized. This chain connects TRBV7-9 to TRBJ2-1; TRBD2 aligns across 8 bases. The CDR3 is 15 residues long. Losses at the gene ends were 3 bases for V and 8 bases for J; bases not matched to a gene: 9. Germline loops: CDR1 SEHNR, CDR2 FQNEAQ (reference sequence). The CDR3 loop is CASSFEIAGLDEQFF. CDR3 coding DNA: TGTGCCAGCAGCTTCGAAATAGCGGGGTTGGATGAGCAGTTCTTC.

By proportion, this clonotype is medium-sized. This sequence joins TRBV12-3 or TRBV12-4 and TRBJ1-5, with a possible D match to TRBD1 (5 bases). The CDR3 covers 13 residues. V gave up 1 base and J gave up 6 bases, with 7 bases separating them. For the CDR3, the DNA is TGTGCCAGCAGTTTAGGGGGGATTCAGCCCCAGCATTTT. Protein sequence: CASSLGGIQPQHF.

By share of the sample, this clonotype is large. The chain joins TRBV27 to TRBJ2-2; no clear D gene. The CDR3 is made up of 13 amino acids. The germline V and J ends were trimmed by 3 bases and 4 bases, with 6 bases remaining between them. Germline values: CDR1 MNHEY, CDR2 SMNVEV (reference sequence). CDR3 coding DNA: TGTGCCAGCAGTTTTGTGCGCACCGGGGAGCTGTTTTTT. Translated, it gives CASSFVRTGELFF.

By sample fraction, this clonotype is large. The rearrangement joins TRBV19 to TRBJ1-1; D unresolved. CDR3 length: 14 residues. Trimming left V 7 bases short and J 0 bases short, with 12 bases between. Germline values: CDR1 LNHDA, CDR2 SQIVND (reference sequence). In nucleotides, the CDR3 is TGTGCCAGTAAGGCCAGTCAGATGAACACTGAAGCTTTCTTT. Protein: CASKASQMNTEAFF.